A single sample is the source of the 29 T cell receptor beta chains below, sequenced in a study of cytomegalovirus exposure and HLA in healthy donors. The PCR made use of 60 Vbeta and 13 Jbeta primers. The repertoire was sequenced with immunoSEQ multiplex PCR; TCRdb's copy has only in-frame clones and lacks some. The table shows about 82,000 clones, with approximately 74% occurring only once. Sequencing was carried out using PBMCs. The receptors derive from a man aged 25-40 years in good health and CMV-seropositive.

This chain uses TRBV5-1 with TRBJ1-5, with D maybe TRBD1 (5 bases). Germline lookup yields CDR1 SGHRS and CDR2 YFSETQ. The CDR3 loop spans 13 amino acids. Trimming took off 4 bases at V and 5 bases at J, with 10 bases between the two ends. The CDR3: CASSIGVDQPQHF. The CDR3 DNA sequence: TGCGCCAGCAGCATAGGGGTAGATCAGCCCCAGCATTTT.

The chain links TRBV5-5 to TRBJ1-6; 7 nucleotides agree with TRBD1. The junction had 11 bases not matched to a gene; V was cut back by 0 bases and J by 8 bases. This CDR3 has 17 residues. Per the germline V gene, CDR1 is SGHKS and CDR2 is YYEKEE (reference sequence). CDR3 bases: TGTGCCAGCAGCTTGGGGCTTCTACAGGGGTTGGATTCACCCCTCCACTTT. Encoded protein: CASSLGLLQGLDSPLHF.

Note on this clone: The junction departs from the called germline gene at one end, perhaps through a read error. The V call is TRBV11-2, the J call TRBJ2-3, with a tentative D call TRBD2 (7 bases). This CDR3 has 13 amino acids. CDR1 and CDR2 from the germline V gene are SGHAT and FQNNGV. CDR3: CASSPLGGPTVHF. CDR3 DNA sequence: TGTGCCAGCAGCCCCTTGGGGGGGCCGACTGTCCATTTT. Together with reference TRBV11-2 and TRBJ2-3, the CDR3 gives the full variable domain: EAGVAQSPRYKIIEKRQSVAFWCNPISGHATLYWYQQILGQGPKLLIQFQNNGVVDDSQLPKDRFSAERLKGVDSTLKIQPAKLEDSAVYLCASSPLGGPTVHFGPGTRLTVL.

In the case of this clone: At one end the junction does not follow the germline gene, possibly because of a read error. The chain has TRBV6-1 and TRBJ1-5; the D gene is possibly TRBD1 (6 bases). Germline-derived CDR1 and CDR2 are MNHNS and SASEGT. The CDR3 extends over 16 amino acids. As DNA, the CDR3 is TGTGCCAGCAGTGACAGGGGATTAATACGCAATCAGCCCCAGAATTTT. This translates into CASSDRGLIRNQPQNF.

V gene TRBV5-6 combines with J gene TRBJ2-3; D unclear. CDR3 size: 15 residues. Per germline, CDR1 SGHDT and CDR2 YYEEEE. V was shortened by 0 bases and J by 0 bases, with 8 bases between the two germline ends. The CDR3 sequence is CASSLVLASTDTQYF. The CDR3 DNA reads TGTGCCAGCAGCTTGGTTCTTGCGAGCACAGATACGCAGTATTTT.

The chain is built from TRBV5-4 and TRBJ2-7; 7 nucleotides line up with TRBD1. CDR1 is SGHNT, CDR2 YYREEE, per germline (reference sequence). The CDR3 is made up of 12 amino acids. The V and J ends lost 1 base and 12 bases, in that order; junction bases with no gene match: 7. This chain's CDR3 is CASSLPSRQGYF. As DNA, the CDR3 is TGTGCCAGCAGCTTGCCGTCGAGACAGGGGTACTTC.

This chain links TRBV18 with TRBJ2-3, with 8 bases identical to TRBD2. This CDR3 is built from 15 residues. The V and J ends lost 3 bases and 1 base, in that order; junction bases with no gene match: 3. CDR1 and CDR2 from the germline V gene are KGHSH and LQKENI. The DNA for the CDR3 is TGTGCCAGCTCACCGACTAGCGTCGGCACAGATACGCAGTATTTT. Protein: CASSPTSVGTDTQYF.

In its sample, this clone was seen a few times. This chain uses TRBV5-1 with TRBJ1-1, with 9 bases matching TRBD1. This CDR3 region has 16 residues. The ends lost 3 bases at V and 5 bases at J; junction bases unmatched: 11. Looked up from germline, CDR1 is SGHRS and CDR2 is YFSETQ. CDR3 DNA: TGCGCCAGCAGCTCCACGACAGGGGGATCGGGAACTGAAGCTTTCTTT. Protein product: CASSSTTGGSGTEAFF.

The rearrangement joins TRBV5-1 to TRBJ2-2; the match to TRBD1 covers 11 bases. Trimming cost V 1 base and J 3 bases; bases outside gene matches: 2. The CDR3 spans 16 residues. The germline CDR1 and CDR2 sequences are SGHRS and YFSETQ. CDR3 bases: TGCGCCAGCAGCTTGATGGGACAGGGGGACACCGGGGAGCTGTTTTTT. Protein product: CASSLMGQGDTGELFF.

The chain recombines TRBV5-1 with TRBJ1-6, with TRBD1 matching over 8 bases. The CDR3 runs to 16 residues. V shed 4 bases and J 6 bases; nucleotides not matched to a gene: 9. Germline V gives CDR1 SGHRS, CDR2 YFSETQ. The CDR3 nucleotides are TGCGCCAGCAGCCCCGGATTAGGACAGGGTAATTCACCCCTCCACTTT. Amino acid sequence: CASSPGLGQGNSPLHF.

The CDR3 sequence: CASSYSDSHNEQFF. CDR3 coding DNA: TGTGCCAGCAGTTACTCGGACAGCCACAATGAGCAGTTCTTC. The rearrangement links TRBV6-5 to TRBJ2-1, with D maybe TRBD1 (6 bases). This CDR3 is built from 14 residues. Germline values: CDR1 MNHEY, CDR2 SVGAGI. The V end was cut by 0 bases, the J end by 5 bases, with 8 bases between.

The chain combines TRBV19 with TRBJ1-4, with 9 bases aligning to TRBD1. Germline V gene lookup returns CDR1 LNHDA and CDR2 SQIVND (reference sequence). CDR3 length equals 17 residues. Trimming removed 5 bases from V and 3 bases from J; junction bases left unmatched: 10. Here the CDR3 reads CASSAGQGRGPNEKLFF. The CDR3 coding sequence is TGTGCCAGTAGTGCCGGACAGGGGAGGGGGCCTAATGAAAAACTGTTTTTT.

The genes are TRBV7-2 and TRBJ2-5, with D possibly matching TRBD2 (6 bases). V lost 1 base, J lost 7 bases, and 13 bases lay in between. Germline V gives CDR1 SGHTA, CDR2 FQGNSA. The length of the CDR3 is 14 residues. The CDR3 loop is CASSLGGVVGTQYF. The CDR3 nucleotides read TGTGCCAGCAGCTTAGGGGGGGTTGTAGGGACCCAGTACTTC.

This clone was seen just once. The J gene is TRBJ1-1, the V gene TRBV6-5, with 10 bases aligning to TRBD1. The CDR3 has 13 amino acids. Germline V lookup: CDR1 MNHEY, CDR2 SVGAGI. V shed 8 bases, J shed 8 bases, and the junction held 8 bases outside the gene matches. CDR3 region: CASVSGTGDEAFF. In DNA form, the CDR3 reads TGTGCCAGCGTTTCCGGGACAGGGGACGAAGCTTTCTTT.

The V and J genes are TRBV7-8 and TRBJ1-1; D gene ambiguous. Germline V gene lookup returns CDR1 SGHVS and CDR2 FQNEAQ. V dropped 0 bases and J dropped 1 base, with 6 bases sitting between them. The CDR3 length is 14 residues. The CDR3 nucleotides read TGTGCCAGCAGCTTAGCGACGGGGAACACTGAAGCTTTCTTT. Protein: CASSLATGNTEAFF.

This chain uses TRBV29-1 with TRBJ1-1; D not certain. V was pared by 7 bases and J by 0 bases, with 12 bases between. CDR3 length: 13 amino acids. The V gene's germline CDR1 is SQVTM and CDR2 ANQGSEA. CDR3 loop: CSAQRDLNTEAFF. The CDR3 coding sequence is TGCAGCGCCCAACGGGATCTGAACACTGAAGCTTTCTTT.

CDR3 residues: CASSGGLRINYGYTF. CDR3 bases: TGTGCCAGCAGCGGGGGACTTCGGATTAACTATGGCTACACCTTC. The genes are TRBV7-8 and TRBJ1-2, with a tentative D call TRBD1 (5 bases). V was trimmed by 5 bases and J by 1 base, leaving 14 bases between them. Germline V lookup: CDR1 SGHVS, CDR2 FQNEAQ. The CDR3 spans 15 residues. The full variable domain, in which reference TRBV7-8 and TRBJ1-2 provide the parts outside the CDR3, is GAGVSQSPRYKVAKRGQDVALRCDPISGHVSLFWYQQALGQGPEFLTYFQNEAQLDKSGLPSDRFFAERPEGSVSTLKIQRTQQEDSAVYLCASSGGLRINYGYTFGSGTRLTVV.

This chain's CDR3 is CATNPSGGANEQFF. For the CDR3, the DNA is TGTGCCACCAATCCTAGCGGGGGGGCCAATGAGCAGTTCTTC. The rearrangement uses TRBV6-5 and TRBJ2-1; 12 nucleotides match TRBD2. The length of the CDR3 is 14 residues. With V trimmed by 10 bases and J by 6 bases, 7 bases remained unmatched. Germline assignment: CDR1 MNHEY and CDR2 SVGAGI.

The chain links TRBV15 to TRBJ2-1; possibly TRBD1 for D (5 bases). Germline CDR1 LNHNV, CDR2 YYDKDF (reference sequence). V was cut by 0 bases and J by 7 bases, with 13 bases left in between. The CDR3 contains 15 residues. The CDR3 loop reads CATSRDRSGLNEQFF. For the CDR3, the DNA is TGTGCCACCAGCAGAGATAGGTCAGGGTTGAATGAGCAGTTCTTC.

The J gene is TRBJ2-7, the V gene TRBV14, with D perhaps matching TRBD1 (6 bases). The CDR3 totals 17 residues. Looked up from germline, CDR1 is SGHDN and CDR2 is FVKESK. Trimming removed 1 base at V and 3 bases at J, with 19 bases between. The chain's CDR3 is CASSQAPGAGNVYEQYF. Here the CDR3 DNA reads TGTGCCAGCAGCCAAGCCCCAGGGGCAGGGAATGTCTACGAGCAGTACTTC.

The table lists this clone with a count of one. DNA for the CDR3: TGTGCCAGCAGTGAAAGACAGGCTTCCTACGAGCAGTACTTC. Protein: CASSERQASYEQYF. The rearrangement uses TRBV25-1 and TRBJ2-7, with a possible D match to TRBD1 (6 bases). This CDR3 spans 14 amino acids. Trimming took 2 bases from V and 1 from J, leaving 9 bases between them. Germline lookup yields CDR1 MGHDK and CDR2 SYGVNS.

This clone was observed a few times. The CDR3 DNA sequence: TGTGCCAGCAGTTACTCGATGGAGGGAATGAACACTGAAGCTTTCTTT. This encodes CASSYSMEGMNTEAFF. The rearrangement links TRBV6-5 to TRBJ1-1; D unclear. CDR3 length: 16 amino acids. The V end was cut by 0 bases, the J end by 0 bases, with 11 bases between. CDR1 is MNHEY and CDR2 is SVGAGI in the germline V gene.

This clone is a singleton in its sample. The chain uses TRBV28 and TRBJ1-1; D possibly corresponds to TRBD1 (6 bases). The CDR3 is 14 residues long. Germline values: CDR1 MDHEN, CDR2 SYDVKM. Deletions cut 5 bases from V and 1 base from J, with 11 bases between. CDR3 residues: CASSQGHGNTEAFF. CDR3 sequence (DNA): TGTGCCAGCAGTCAGGGACACGGGAACACTGAAGCTTTCTTT.

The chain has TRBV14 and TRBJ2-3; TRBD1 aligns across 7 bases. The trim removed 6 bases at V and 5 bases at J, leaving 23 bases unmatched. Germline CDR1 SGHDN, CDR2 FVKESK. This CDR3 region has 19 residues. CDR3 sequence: CASRPLTTYDRETGDTQYF. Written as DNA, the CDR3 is TGTGCCAGCAGGCCTTTGACAACTTATGACAGGGAAACGGGAGATACGCAGTATTTT.

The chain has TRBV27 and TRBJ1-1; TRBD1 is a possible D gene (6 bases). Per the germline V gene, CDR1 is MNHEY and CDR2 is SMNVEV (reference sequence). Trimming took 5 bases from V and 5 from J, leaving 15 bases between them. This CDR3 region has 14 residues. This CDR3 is CASSVDRLGTEAFF. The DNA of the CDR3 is TGTGCCAGCAGTGTTGACAGGTTGGGGACTGAAGCTTTCTTT.

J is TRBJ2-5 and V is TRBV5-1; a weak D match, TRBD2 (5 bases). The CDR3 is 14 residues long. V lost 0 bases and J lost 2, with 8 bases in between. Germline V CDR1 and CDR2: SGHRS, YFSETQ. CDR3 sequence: CASSLAPGQETQYF. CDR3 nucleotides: TGCGCCAGCAGCTTGGCCCCGGGGCAAGAGACCCAGTACTTC.

CDR3: CASSQVPSGGQETQYF. In DNA, the CDR3 is TGCGCCAGCAGCCAAGTCCCTAGCGGGGGGCAGGAGACCCAGTACTTC. The V and J genes are TRBV4-1 and TRBJ2-5; 11 positions match TRBD2. The J segment lost 5 bases and the V segment lost 1 base, leaving 6 bases of the junction unmatched. CDR1 MGHRA and CDR2 YSYEKL come from the germline V gene. The length of the CDR3 is 16 residues.

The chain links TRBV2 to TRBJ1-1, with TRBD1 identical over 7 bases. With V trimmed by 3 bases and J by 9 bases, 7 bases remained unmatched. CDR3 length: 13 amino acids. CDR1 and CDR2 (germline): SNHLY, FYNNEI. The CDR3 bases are TGTGCCAGCAGTGATTTACGACAGGGTCAAGCTTTCTTT. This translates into CASSDLRQGQAFF.

In DNA form, the CDR3 reads TGTGCCAGCAGTTCCCAACCCCGTTACGAGCAGTACTTC. Encoded protein: CASSSQPRYEQYF. This chain uses TRBV6-6 with TRBJ2-5, with D hard to call. The J call is in doubt because the DNA end fits TRBJ2-7 better. CDR1 is MNHNY and CDR2 is SVGAGI in the germline V gene (reference sequence). The CDR3 is made up of 13 amino acids.